This passage covers 18 T cell receptor beta chains from one sample sequenced in a study of glioma-infiltrating T cells after dendritic cell vaccination. Only in-frame clones appear in the TCRdb table, and some are missing; sequencing was by immunoSEQ multiplex PCR. The sample includes 70,000 to 95,000 clones, about nine tenths seen only once; the top ten take approximately 2.1%. Time point here: after dendritic cell vaccination, including at tumor progression/relapse. The specimen comprised blood, sampled after dendritic cell vaccination. These receptors came from a human donor with glioblastoma.

This chain uses TRBV5-1 with TRBJ2-5, with D perhaps matching TRBD1 (6 bases). CDR1 and CDR2 (germline): SGHRS, YFSETQ. This CDR3 comprises 15 residues. V shed 2 bases and J shed 1 base, with 12 bases lying between them. CDR3 nucleotide sequence: TGCGCCAGCAGCTTTGGGACACCTCTCCAAGAGACCCAGTACTTC. It yields the protein CASSFGTPLQETQYF.

This clone was seen a few times. The chain combines TRBV6-6 with TRBJ2-7, with 8 bases identical to TRBD1. This CDR3 comprises 14 residues. V was clipped by 2 bases and J by 4 bases; unmatched bases: 4. The germline CDR1 and CDR2 sequences are MNHNY and SVGAGI (reference sequence). This CDR3 is CASSYTGQGYEQYF. The CDR3 nucleotides are TGTGCCAGCAGTTACACAGGACAGGGTTACGAGCAGTACTTC.

The chain combines TRBV7-8 with TRBJ2-1, with D perhaps TRBD2 (5 bases). Trimming took 4 bases from V and 1 from J, leaving 11 bases between them. From germline, CDR1 is SGHVS and CDR2 FQNEAQ. CDR3 length equals 15 residues. The CDR3: CASSSWTESYNEQFF. The CDR3 coding sequence is TGTGCCAGCAGCTCTTGGACTGAGTCCTACAATGAGCAGTTCTTC.

This chain joins TRBV2 and TRBJ2-3; a possible D gene is TRBD1 (6 bases). V was clipped by 5 bases and J by 8 bases, with 20 bases between them. The V gene's germline CDR1 is SNHLY and CDR2 FYNNEI. This CDR3 region has 15 residues. CDR3 region: CASSQDSVPQGTQYF. CDR3 DNA sequence: TGTGCCAGCAGTCAGGACAGTGTTCCTCAGGGTACGCAGTATTTT.

The V call is TRBV5-1, the J call TRBJ2-4, with 10 positions matching TRBD2. This CDR3 spans 15 amino acids. The germline gives CDR1 SGHRS, CDR2 YFSETQ. The V segment lost 5 bases and the J segment 7 bases; nucleotides outside the gene matches: 9. Here the CDR3 DNA reads TGCGCCAGCAGGCCTACTAGCGGGGTTAGTAACATTCAGTACTTC. Translation gives CASRPTSGVSNIQYF.

The rearrangement joins TRBV7-6 to TRBJ1-3, with D maybe TRBD1 (6 bases). Germline CDR1 SGHVS, CDR2 FNYEAQ. V lost 5 bases to trimming and J lost 3 bases, with 17 bases between them. The CDR3 runs 16 residues. The CDR3 nucleotides are TGTGCCAGCAGCCTCGACAGGCGACCCGTTGGAAACACCATATATTTT. Translated: CASSLDRRPVGNTIYF.

V gene TRBV27 combines with J gene TRBJ1-1, with D possibly being TRBD1 (5 bases). CDR1 is MNHEY, CDR2 SMNVEV, per germline (reference sequence). The CDR3 is 15 amino acids. The V and J ends lost 2 bases and 3 bases respectively, with 13 bases between them. The CDR3, as DNA: TGTGCCAGCAGTTTAGTTTGGGGGAGGGACACTGAAGCTTTCTTT. Encoded protein: CASSLVWGRDTEAFF.

This rearrangement joins TRBV4-3 to TRBJ2-7; 7 nucleotides align to TRBD1. The CDR3 is made up of 14 amino acids. Germline CDR1 and CDR2: LGHNA and YSLEER. V lost 5 bases and J lost 2; bases outside the gene matches: 6. The CDR3, as DNA: TGCGCCAGCAGCGTGGACAGGACAGCCTACGAGCAGTACTTC. Residues: CASSVDRTAYEQYF.

The CDR3: CASTAQKNNEQFF. The CDR3 DNA reads TGTGCCAGCACTGCACAGAAAAACAATGAGCAGTTCTTC. This chain links TRBV6-1 with TRBJ2-1; D remains ambiguous. CDR3 size: 13 residues. The ends were cut back, 7 bases at V and 5 bases at J, with 12 bases in the middle. Germline CDR1 and CDR2: MNHNS and SASEGT.

The chain's CDR3 is CASSLVPGEYGYTF. CDR3 coding DNA: TGCGCCAGCAGCTTGGTACCAGGGGAGTATGGCTACACCTTC. The rearrangement uses TRBV5-1 and TRBJ1-2; D might be TRBD1 (6 bases). V was shortened by 0 bases and J by 5 bases, with 11 bases between the two germline ends. There are 14 residues in the CDR3. Germline CDR1 is SGHRS and CDR2 is YFSETQ.

CDR3 region: CASSRTSGRYNEQFF. The CDR3, as DNA: TGTGCCAGCAGCCGGACTAGCGGGAGATACAATGAGCAGTTCTTC. The rearrangement uses TRBV7-2 and TRBJ2-1; 13 positions agree with TRBD2. The CDR3 extends over 15 amino acids. After removal of 5 bases from V and 4 bases from J, the junction contained 2 bases not matched to a gene. CDR1 is SGHTA, CDR2 FQGNSA, per germline.

This chain joins TRBV30 and TRBJ1-1, with a tentative D call TRBD1 (6 bases). With 0 bases removed from V and 0 bases from J, the gap between germline ends came to 14 bases. CDR3 length equals 16 residues. Germline V gives CDR1 GTSNPN, CDR2 SVGIG (reference sequence). The CDR3 DNA is TGTGCCTGGAGTGTACTGGGGGCTGGGATGAACACTGAAGCTTTCTTT. Translating gives CAWSVLGAGMNTEAFF.

This sequence joins TRBV6-5 and TRBJ1-5; D remains unclear. The length of the CDR3 is 14 residues. With 10 bases removed from V and 0 bases from J, the gap between germline ends came to 13 bases. Germline V CDR1 and CDR2: MNHEY, SVGAGI. CDR3 sequence reads: CATVERYSNQPQHF. The CDR3 bases are TGTGCCACTGTGGAGCGGTATAGCAATCAGCCCCAGCATTTT.

The chain recombines TRBV7-2 with TRBJ2-7, with 7 nucleotides matching TRBD1. The V and J ends lost 1 base and 6 bases, in that order; junction bases with no gene match: 6. Germline loops: CDR1 SGHTA, CDR2 FQGNSA. The CDR3 covers 14 residues. For the CDR3, the DNA is TGTGCCAGCAGCTTAGGGACAGGAATGGGCGAGCAGTACTTC. This encodes CASSLGTGMGEQYF.

The rearrangement joins TRBV6-5 to TRBJ2-7; weak D call: TRBD2 (7 bases). V was trimmed by 0 bases and J by 1 base, leaving 13 bases between them. Germline values: CDR1 MNHEY, CDR2 SVGAGI. This CDR3 is built from 16 residues. CDR3: CASSYSLGGGSYEQYF. The CDR3 nucleotides are TGTGCCAGCAGTTACTCTCTGGGAGGGGGTTCCTACGAGCAGTACTTC.

The DNA of the CDR3 is TGTGCCAGCAGTAAGCCCGGGACTAGCGGCGAGACCCAGTACTTC. It is translated as CASSKPGTSGETQYF. The chain recombines TRBV6-5 with TRBJ2-5; 11 bases agree with TRBD2. This CDR3 contains 15 residues. After removal of 5 bases from V and 5 bases from J, the junction contained 7 bases not matched to a gene. The germline V gene has CDR1 MNHEY and CDR2 SVGAGI.

The gene calls are TRBV7-9 and TRBJ2-2, with D possibly being TRBD1 (8 bases). Germline-derived CDR1 and CDR2 are SEHNR and FQNEAQ (reference sequence). Deletions cut 3 bases from V and 6 bases from J, with 17 bases between. This CDR3 is 16 amino acids long. CDR3 residues: CASSLLTGGEAGELFF. DNA of the CDR3: TGTGCCAGCAGCTTGCTAACAGGGGGGGAAGCCGGGGAGCTGTTTTTT.

The genes are TRBV11-2 and TRBJ1-2; D perhaps matches TRBD1 (5 bases). This CDR3 has 13 residues. Trimming shortened V by 8 bases and J by 3 bases, and 13 bases separated the two germline ends. Per germline, CDR1 SGHAT and CDR2 FQNNGV. CDR3 sequence (DNA): TGTGCCAGCGCTCAGGGTCTCGACTATGGCTACACCTTC. Residues: CASAQGLDYGYTF.